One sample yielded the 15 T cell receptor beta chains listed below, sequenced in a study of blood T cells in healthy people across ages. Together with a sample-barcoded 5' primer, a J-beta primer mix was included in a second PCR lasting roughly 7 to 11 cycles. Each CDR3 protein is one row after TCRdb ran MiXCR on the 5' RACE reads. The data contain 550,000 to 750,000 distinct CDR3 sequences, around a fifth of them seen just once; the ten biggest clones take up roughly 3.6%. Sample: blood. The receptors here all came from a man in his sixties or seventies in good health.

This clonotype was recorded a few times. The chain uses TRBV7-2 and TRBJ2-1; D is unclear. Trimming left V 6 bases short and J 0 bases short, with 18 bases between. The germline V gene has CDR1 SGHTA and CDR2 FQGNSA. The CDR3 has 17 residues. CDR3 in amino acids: CASSLGVGLSSYNEQFF. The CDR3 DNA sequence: TGTGCCAGCAGTCTTGGGGTAGGCCTGAGCTCCTACAATGAGCAGTTCTTC.

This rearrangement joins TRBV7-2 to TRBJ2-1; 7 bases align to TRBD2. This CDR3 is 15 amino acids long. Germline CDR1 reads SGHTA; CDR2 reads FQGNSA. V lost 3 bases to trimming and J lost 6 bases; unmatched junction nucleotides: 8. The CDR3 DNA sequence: TGTGCCAGCAGCTTGTCGTGGGGGGGGTTCAATGAGCAGTTCTTC. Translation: CASSLSWGGFNEQFF.

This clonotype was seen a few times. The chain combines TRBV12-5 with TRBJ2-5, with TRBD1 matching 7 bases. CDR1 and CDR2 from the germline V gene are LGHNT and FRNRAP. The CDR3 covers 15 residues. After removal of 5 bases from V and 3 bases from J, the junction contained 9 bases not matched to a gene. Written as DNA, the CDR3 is TGTGCTAGTGGTAACCCTCGGGACAGCAAAGAGACCCAGTACTTC. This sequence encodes CASGNPRDSKETQYF.

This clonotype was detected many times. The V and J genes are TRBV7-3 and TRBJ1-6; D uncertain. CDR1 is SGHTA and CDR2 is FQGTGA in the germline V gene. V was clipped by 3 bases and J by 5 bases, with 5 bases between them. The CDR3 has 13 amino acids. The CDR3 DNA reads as TGTGCCAGCAGCTTGGATCATAATTCACCCCTCCACTTT. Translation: CASSLDHNSPLHF.

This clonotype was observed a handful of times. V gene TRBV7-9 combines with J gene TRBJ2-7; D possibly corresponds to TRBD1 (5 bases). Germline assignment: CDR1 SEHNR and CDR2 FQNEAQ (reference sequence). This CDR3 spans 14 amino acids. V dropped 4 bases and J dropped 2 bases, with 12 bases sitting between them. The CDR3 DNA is TGTGCCAGCAGCTCTTCTCAGGGTCCCTACGAGCAGTACTTC. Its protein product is CASSSSQGPYEQYF.

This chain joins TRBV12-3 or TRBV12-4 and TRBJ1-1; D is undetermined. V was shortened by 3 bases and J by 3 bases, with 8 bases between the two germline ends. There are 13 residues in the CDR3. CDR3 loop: CASSFGLYTEAFF. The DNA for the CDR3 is TGTGCCAGCAGTTTTGGCCTCTACACTGAAGCTTTCTTT.

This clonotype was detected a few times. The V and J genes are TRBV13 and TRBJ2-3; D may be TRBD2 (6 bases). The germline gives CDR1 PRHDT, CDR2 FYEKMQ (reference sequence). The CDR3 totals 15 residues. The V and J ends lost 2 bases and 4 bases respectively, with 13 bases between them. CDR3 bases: TGTGCCAGCAGCTTACGAGCGGGTACGTCAGATACGCAGTATTTT. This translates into CASSLRAGTSDTQYF.

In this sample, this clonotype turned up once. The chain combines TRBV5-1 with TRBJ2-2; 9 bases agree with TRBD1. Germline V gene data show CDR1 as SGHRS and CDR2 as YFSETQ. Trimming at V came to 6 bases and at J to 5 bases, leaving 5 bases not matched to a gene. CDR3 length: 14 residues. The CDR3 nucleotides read TGCGCCAGCAATGACAGGGGGATGACCGGGGAGCTGTTTTTT. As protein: CASNDRGMTGELFF.

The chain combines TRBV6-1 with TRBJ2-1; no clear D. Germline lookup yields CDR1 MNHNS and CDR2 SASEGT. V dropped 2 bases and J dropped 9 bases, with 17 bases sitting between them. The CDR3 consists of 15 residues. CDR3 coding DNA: TGTGCCAGCAGTGAACTGAGGAACCCCGGTCCTGAGCAGTTCTTC. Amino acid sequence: CASSELRNPGPEQFF.

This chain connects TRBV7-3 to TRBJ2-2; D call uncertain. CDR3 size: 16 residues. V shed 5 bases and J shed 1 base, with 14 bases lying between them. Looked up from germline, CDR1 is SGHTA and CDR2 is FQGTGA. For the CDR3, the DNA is TGTGCCAGCAGCCTGACGAAGACAAAGAACACCGGGGAGCTGTTTTTT. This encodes CASSLTKTKNTGELFF.

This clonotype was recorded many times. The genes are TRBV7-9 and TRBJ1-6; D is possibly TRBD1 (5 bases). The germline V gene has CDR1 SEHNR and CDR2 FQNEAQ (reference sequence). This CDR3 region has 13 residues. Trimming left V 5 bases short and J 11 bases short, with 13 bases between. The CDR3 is CASSRDSKTPLHF. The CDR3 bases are TGTGCCAGCAGCCGGGACTCAAAGACACCCCTCCACTTT. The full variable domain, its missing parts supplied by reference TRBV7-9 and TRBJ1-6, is DTGVSQNPRHKITKRGQNVTFRCDPISEHNRLYWYRQTLGQGPEFLTYFQNEAQLEKSRLLSDRFSAERPKGSFSTLEIQRTEQGDSAMYLCASSRDSKTPLHFGNGTRLTVT.

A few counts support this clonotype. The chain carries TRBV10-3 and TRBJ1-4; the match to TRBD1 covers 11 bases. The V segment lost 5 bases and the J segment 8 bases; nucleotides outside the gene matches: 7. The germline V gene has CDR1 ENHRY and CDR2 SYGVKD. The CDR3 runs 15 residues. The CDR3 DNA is TGTGCCATCAGTCGGGACAGGGGGAATGGCGAAAAACTGTTTTTT. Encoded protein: CAISRDRGNGEKLFF.

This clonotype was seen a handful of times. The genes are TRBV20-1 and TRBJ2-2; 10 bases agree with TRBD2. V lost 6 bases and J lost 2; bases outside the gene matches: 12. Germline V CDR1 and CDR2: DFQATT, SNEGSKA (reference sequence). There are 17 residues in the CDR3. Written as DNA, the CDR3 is TGCAGTGCCCAGAGACCTAGCGGGAGCCCTAACACCGGGGAGCTGTTTTTT. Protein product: CSAQRPSGSPNTGELFF.

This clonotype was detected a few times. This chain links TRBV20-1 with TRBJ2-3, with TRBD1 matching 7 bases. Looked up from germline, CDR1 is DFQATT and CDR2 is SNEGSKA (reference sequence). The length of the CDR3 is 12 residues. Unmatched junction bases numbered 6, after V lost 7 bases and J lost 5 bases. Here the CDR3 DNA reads TGCAGTGGAGCAGGGGGTAAAGATACGCAGTATTTT. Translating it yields CSGAGGKDTQYF.

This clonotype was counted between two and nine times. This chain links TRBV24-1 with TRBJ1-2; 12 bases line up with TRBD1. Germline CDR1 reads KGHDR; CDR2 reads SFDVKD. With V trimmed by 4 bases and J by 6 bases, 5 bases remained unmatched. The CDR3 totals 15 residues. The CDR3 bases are TGTGCCACCAGTGAAGGGACAGGGGGCATAGATGGCTACACCTTC. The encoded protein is CATSEGTGGIDGYTF.